This TCR beta chain is drawn from a study of beta chain features in type 1 diabetes. Study findings and constraints: Sequencing used cDNA, and cells with high TCR expression could therefore be over-represented. Unsettled here was the matter of whether HLA type influences TCRB rearrangement. Insertions at VDJ junctions were less frequent in type 1 diabetes patients. These patients also deleted more nucleotides at the same junctions.

This CDR3 comprises 14 residues. The germline V gene has CDR1 SGDLS and CDR2 YYNGEE. The V end was cut by 1 base, the J end by 2 bases, with 9 bases between. The authors reverse transcribed all of the isolated RNA, so sequencing captured expressed TCRB transcripts. The method was immunoSEQ multiplex PCR; TCRdb's version includes in-frame clones alone and lacks a portion of them. The sample has 350,000 to 450,000 clones; 14% are singletons. On this clone itself: What it binds is unknown.

Every participating donor gave one draw, a heparinised blood sample averaging about 100 mL. The source is a man aged 25 to 40 in good health. The chain combines TRBV9 with TRBJ2-5; TRBD2 is a possible D gene (6 bases). The source material was naive CD4+ T cells from blood. CDR3 sequence: CASSVSRGQETQYF. The CDR3 region has the DNA TGTGCCAGCAGCGTATCCCGGGGGCAAGAGACCCAGTACTTC.